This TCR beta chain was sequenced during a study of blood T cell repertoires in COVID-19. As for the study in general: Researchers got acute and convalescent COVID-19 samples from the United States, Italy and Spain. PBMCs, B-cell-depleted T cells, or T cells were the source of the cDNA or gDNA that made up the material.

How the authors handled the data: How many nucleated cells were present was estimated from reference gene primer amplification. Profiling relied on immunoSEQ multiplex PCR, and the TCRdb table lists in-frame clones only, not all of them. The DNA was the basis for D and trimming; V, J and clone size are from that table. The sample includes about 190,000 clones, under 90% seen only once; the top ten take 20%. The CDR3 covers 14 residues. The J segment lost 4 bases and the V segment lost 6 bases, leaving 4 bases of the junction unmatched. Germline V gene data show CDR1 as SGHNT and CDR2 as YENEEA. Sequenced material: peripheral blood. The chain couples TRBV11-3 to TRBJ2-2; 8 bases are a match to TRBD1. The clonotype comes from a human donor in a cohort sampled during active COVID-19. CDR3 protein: CASRPTGATGELFF. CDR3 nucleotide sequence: TGTGCCAGCAGACCGACAGGGGCCACCGGGGAGCTGTTTTTT. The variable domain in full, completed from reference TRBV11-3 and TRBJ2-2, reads EAGVVQSPRYKIIEKKQPVAFWCNPISGHNTLYWYLQNLGQGPELLIRYENEEAVDDSQLPKDRFSAERLKGVDSTLKIQPAELGDSAVYLCASRPTGATGELFFGEGSRLTVL.